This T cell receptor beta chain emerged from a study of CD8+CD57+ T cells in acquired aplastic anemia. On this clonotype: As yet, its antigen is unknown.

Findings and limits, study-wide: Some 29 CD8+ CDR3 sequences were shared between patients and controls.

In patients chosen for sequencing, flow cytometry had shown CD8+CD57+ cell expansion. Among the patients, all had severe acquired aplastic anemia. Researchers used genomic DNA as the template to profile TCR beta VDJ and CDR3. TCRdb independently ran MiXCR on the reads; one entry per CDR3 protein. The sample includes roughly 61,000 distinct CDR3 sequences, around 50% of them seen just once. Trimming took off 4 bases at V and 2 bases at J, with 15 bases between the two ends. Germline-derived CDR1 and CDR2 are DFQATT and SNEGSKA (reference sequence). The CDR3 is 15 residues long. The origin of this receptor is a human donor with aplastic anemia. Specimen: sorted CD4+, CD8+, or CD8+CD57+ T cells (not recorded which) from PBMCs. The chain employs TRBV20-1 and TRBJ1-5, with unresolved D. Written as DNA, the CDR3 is TGCAGTGCTACCGGTGGGGTGTCTGGCAATCAGCCCCAGCATTTT. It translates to CSATGGVSGNQPQHF.